This entry describes one T cell receptor (beta chain). Its antigen is undetermined. Samples came from axillary lymph nodes draining the breast cancer. TCRdb re-analysed the multiplex PCR reads in MiXCR, keeping a single row per CDR3 protein. This table holds about 200,000 distinct CDR3 sequences, roughly 31% found once. This sample stems from a study of breast tumors, draining lymph nodes, adjacent tissues. Study-wide results and caveats: Tumor TCR diversity was below lymph nodes but above nontumor tissue. Tumor T cell lymph node origin was a supported hypothesis, not proven. Luminal-like breast cancer showed significantly greater tumor-nontumor repertoire similarity than basal-like breast cancer did.

Specimen: axillary lymph node tissue. This sequence was found in a female donor with breast cancer. Some clones in this sample may be carry-over from other donors' samples.

The CDR3 spells CASSLHRPGVPGGEKLFF. Written as DNA, the CDR3 is TGTGCCAGCAGCTTACATCGGCCGGGGGTACCCGGTGGTGAAAAACTGTTTTTT. The chain recombines TRBV11-2 with TRBJ1-4, with a weak D call TRBD1 (5 bases). V lost 2 bases and J lost 7, with 23 bases in between. The germline gives CDR1 SGHAT, CDR2 FQNNGV. This CDR3 has 18 amino acids. The variable domain in full, completed from reference TRBV11-2 and TRBJ1-4, reads EAGVAQSPRYKIIEKRQSVAFWCNPISGHATLYWYQQILGQGPKLLIQFQNNGVVDDSQLPKDRFSAERLKGVDSTLKIQPAKLEDSAVYLCASSLHRPGVPGGEKLFFGSGTQLSVL.